This T cell receptor beta chain is from a study of response to subunit inactivated influenza vaccine. General observations from the study: Few additional T cells are recruited per seasonal influenza vaccination, authors suggested.

For this clonotype: What it binds is not known.

TCRdb processed the RT-PCR reads anew with MiXCR; each CDR3 protein has one entry. The repertoire has hundreds of thousands of distinct CDR3 sequences, about 25% of them found once; the top ten carry 1.5% to 2%. This CDR3 has 15 amino acids. After removal of 6 bases from V and 5 bases from J, the junction contained 7 bases not matched to a gene. The receptor was derived from a man aged 50-59 years who received an inactivated influenza vaccine. The V call is TRBV12-3 or TRBV12-4, the J call TRBJ2-7; 13 nucleotides match TRBD2. Sample: CD4+ T cells sorted from PBMCs, taken 5 days after vaccination. The DNA for the CDR3 is TGTGCCAGCAGACGGACTAGCGGGAGTCCCCACGAGCAGTACTTC. It encodes CASRRTSGSPHEQYF.